Below, 18 T cell receptor beta chains from the same sample are listed, as sequenced in a study of prognosis after radiotherapy for stage I lung cancer. Genomic DNA provided the template from which TCR beta CDR3 was amplified by two-round multiplex PCR. Round one of PCR was performed, and it used primers specific to each TRBV and TRBJ gene. TCRdb reprocessed the multiplex PCR reads via MiXCR and lists one record per CDR3 protein. The table includes 25,000 to 30,000 distinct CDR3 sequences, roughly two fifths detected once. Sequenced material: PBMCs, taken before or after stereotactic body radiation therapy (not recorded which). The origin of the receptors is a donor of 50 years or more with non-small cell lung cancer.

This clonotype was seen at least ten times. This rearrangement joins TRBV20-1 to TRBJ2-7; D not resolved. V was pared by 3 bases and J by 4 bases, with 28 bases between. The CDR3 consists of 18 residues. Germline CDR1 reads DFQATT; CDR2 reads SNEGSKA (reference sequence). CDR3 sequence: CSASFYGLPPNPGYEQYF. In DNA form, the CDR3 reads TGCAGTGCTAGTTTTTATGGCCTCCCCCCTAATCCCGGATACGAGCAGTACTTC.

This sequence joins TRBV20-1 and TRBJ1-6, with 8 bases lining up with TRBD1. Germline CDR1 reads DFQATT; CDR2 reads SNEGSKA (reference sequence). The CDR3 extends over 15 amino acids. Trimming at V came to 4 bases and at J to 6 bases, leaving 8 bases not matched to a gene. The CDR3 here is CSAKKPGQVNSPLHF. Written as DNA, the CDR3 is TGCAGTGCTAAGAAACCGGGACAGGTTAATTCACCCCTCCACTTT.

This CDR3 is CASKMGQGPLFYGYTF. CDR3 bases: TGTGCCAGCAAAATGGGACAGGGGCCACTATTCTATGGCTACACCTTC. The chain recombines TRBV6-1 with TRBJ1-2; 10 bases map to TRBD1. Per the germline V gene, CDR1 is MNHNS and CDR2 is SASEGT. The CDR3 length is 16 residues. V shed 7 bases and J 4 bases; nucleotides not matched to a gene: 12.

Concerning this clonotype itself: A much larger clone sits a single nucleotide away, making a read error possible. The chain joins TRBV12-3 or TRBV12-4 to TRBJ2-5; tentative D call: TRBD1 (6 bases). This CDR3 is 14 amino acids long. Trimming took off 4 bases at V and 0 bases at J, with 9 bases between the two ends. CDR3 region: CASSYGGYQETQYF. The CDR3 nucleotides are TGTGCCAGCAGTTATGGGGGCTACCAAGAGACCCAGTACTTC.

This clonotype has a single count. The V gene is TRBV18, the J gene TRBJ2-2, with 10 nucleotides matching TRBD2. J was trimmed by 4 bases and V by 4 bases; bases with no gene match: 15. Per the germline V gene, CDR1 is KGHSH and CDR2 is LQKENI. The CDR3 spans 19 residues. The CDR3 protein is CASSHQTDSGRRITGELFF. In DNA form, the CDR3 reads TGTGCCAGCTCACATCAAACGGATAGCGGGAGGAGAATCACCGGGGAGCTGTTTTTT.

V and J are TRBV6-1 and TRBJ1-2; weak D call: TRBD1 (5 bases). This CDR3 region has 15 residues. From germline, CDR1 is MNHNS and CDR2 SASEGT. V gave up 0 bases and J gave up 6 bases, with 14 bases separating them. Here the CDR3 DNA reads TGTGCCAGCAGTGAAGCATCGGGCAGGGTCCATGGCTACACCTTC. It yields the protein CASSEASGRVHGYTF.

Details on this clonotype: It differs at one base from a far larger clone, so likely a read error. V gene TRBV6-1 combines with J gene TRBJ2-1; D tentatively fits TRBD1 or TRBD2 (6 bases each). V lost 8 bases to trimming and J lost 13 bases, with 24 bases between them. This CDR3 is built from 14 residues. Germline values: CDR1 MNHNS, CDR2 SASEGT. CDR3 residues: CASEAGWGQETQFF. In nucleotides, the CDR3 is TGTGCCAGCGAGGCGGGGTGGGGGCAAGAGACCCAGTTCTTC.

This clonotype appeared many times. The V call is TRBV19, the J call TRBJ2-1; 9 positions match TRBD1. The CDR3 is 15 amino acids. Per germline, CDR1 LNHDA and CDR2 SQIVND (reference sequence). Unmatched junction bases numbered 7, after V lost 0 bases and J lost 10 bases. The DNA for the CDR3 is TGTGCCAGTAGTATAGATCTAACAGGGGGCGGCGAGCAGTTCTTC. Translation gives CASSIDLTGGGEQFF.

A note on this clonotype: One end of the junction is discordant with germline, which a read error may explain. V and J are TRBV6-9 and TRBJ1-4; D is ambiguous. Germline V CDR1 and CDR2: MNHGY, SVAAGI. The CDR3 extends over 16 amino acids. The chain's CDR3 is CASSSNPDLMAEKLFF. The CDR3 DNA sequence: TGTGCCAGCAGTTCAAACCCAGACCTTATGGCGGAAAAATTGTTTTTT.

This clonotype has a handful of counts. The chain carries TRBV6-1 and TRBJ1-2; possible D gene TRBD1, 5 bases. CDR1 and CDR2 from the germline V gene are MNHNS and SASEGT. This CDR3 region has 14 residues. Trimming stripped 0 bases from V and 8 bases from J, with 13 bases between. CDR3 sequence: CASSEAVGASGYTF. The CDR3 DNA reads as TGTGCCAGCAGTGAAGCAGTAGGGGCCTCGGGCTACACCTTC.

In its sample, this clonotype is large. V is TRBV20-1 and J is TRBJ2-1, with a tentative D call TRBD2 (6 bases). Germline V gene sequence: CDR1 DFQATT, CDR2 SNEGSKA (reference sequence). V lost 5 bases, J lost 6 bases, and 17 bases lay in between. The CDR3 is 14 residues long. In DNA form, the CDR3 reads TGCAGTGCTGCGGAGGGTGGCGAGGGCAATGAGCAGTTCTTC. Translation: CSAAEGGEGNEQFF.

There are many counts of this clonotype. The chain joins TRBV2 to TRBJ2-7, with D tentatively TRBD2 (6 bases). Germline CDR1 is SNHLY and CDR2 is FYNNEI. V lost 5 bases and J lost 6, with 26 bases in between. The CDR3 spans 17 residues. This CDR3 reads CASSPMGTSPYAGEQYF. CDR3 nucleotides: TGTGCCAGCAGTCCTATGGGGACTTCCCCCTACGCGGGCGAGCAGTACTTC.

A remark on this clonotype: Compared with germline, one end of the junction differs, possibly owing to a read error. The chain links TRBV5-1 to TRBJ2-6; a possible D gene is TRBD2 (5 bases). The germline V gene has CDR1 SGHRS and CDR2 YFSETQ. The CDR3 length is 18 residues. The CDR3 sequence is CASSLTISGDSGDNVLTF. CDR3 coding DNA: TGCGCCAGCAGCTTGACCATATCCGGGGATTCTGGGGACAACGTCCTGACTTTC.

As regards this clonotype: The germline gene is not matched at one end of the junction; a read error may be the cause. The V and J genes are TRBV19 and TRBJ1-5; a possible D gene is TRBD1 (6 bases). Germline CDR1 is LNHDA and CDR2 is SQIVND (reference sequence). This CDR3 contains 14 residues. This chain's CDR3 is CASGIGQRNQPQHF. For the CDR3, the DNA is TGTGCCAGTGGTATTGGACAGAGAAATCAGCCCCAGCATTTT.

On this clonotype itself: A much larger clone sits a single nucleotide away, making a read error possible. The rearrangement uses TRBV10-3 and TRBJ2-7; no firm D call. The CDR3 contains 11 residues. CDR1 ENHRY and CDR2 SYGVKD come from the germline V gene. Trimming removed 5 bases at V and 4 bases at J, with 6 bases between. This chain's CDR3 is CAISSRYEQYF. CDR3 DNA: TGTGCCATCAGTTCCAGGTACGAGCAGTACTTC.

This rearrangement joins TRBV20-1 to TRBJ2-3, with unresolved D. Trimming removed 3 bases from V and 8 bases from J, with 15 bases in between. The germline V gene encodes CDR1 DFQATT and CDR2 SNEGSKA (reference sequence). CDR3 size: 13 residues. DNA of the CDR3: TGCAGTGCTAGCCCTATCGTGTTAGGTACGCAGTATTTT. Amino acid sequence: CSASPIVLGTQYF.

Details on this clonotype: It is likely a read error: a sequence one base away is far more abundant. The chain combines TRBV6-9 with TRBJ2-7, with TRBD1 as a possible D gene (6 bases). The germline V gene encodes CDR1 MNHGY and CDR2 SVAAGI. The CDR3 has 14 residues. The V end was cut by 3 bases, the J end by 4 bases, with 13 bases between. The DNA for the CDR3 is TGTGCCAGCAGTTACCGGGACATGCCTTACGAGCAGTACTTC. It codes for CASSYRDMPYEQYF.

There are many counts of this clonotype. This chain uses TRBV2 with TRBJ2-2, with 7 bases identical to TRBD1. The J segment lost 5 bases and the V segment lost 6 bases, leaving 6 bases of the junction unmatched. This CDR3 has 14 residues. CDR1 SNHLY and CDR2 FYNNEI come from the germline V gene. The CDR3 here is CASSLRQGTGELFF. In nucleotides, the CDR3 is TGTGCCAGCAGCTTGAGACAGGGTACCGGGGAGCTGTTTTTT.